This TCR beta chain emerged from a study of Graves' ophthalmopathy and Graves' hyperthyroidism. The study, taken as a whole, reports: Classification of ophthalmopathy versus stable hyperthyroidism by a 13-signature model yielded 85% to 90% sensitivity and 75% to 84% specificity. Most expanded clonotypes in thyroid above 0.001 frequency also showed up in blood.

Germline CDR1 MNHNS, CDR2 SASEGT. This CDR3 has 13 residues. Ophthalmopathy was moderately-to-severely active, CAS at least 3, NOSPECS at least 4, lasting under 3 months. Fresh peripheral blood, over 9.5 ml, was the PBMC source. RNA transcripts were the template, and TCR beta CDR3 regions were amplified from them. First-round RT-PCR employed HTBI primers, with a second-round multiplex PCR after it. TCRdb analysed the multiplex PCR reads with MiXCR anew, one entry per CDR3 protein. This table holds roughly 500,000 distinct CDR3 sequences, approximately 15% found once. This clonotype was detected many times. Its antigen is not identified. An end of the junction differs from the germline gene, which may be a read error.

The receptor comes from a woman aged 25 to 39 with Graves' ophthalmopathy. Sequences were obtained from blood. The chain uses TRBV6-1 and TRBJ1-3; TRBD1 might be the D (5 bases). The CDR3 is CDRRRDCGNAIYF. The CDR3 nucleotides read TGCGACAGAAGGAGGGACTGTGGAAACGCCATATATTTT.